This T cell receptor (beta chain) was sequenced during a study of metastatic and nonmetastatic thyroid tumors. Each patient came to thyroid surgery without any prior treatment (of any kind). This clone has a count of ten or more. In the original workflow: Clinicopathological groups differed in CDR3, with these differences serving to build a distant-metastasis classifier for papillary thyroid cancer. TCRdb re-analyzed the PCR reads using MiXCR. The V and J calls were determined by TCRdb, not by the authors. Of 55,000 to 75,000 clones detected, 18% appear once; the ten largest clones hold over 10%. Germline assignment: CDR1 SEHNR and CDR2 FQNEAQ (reference sequence). The CDR3 covers 18 residues. Trimming took 4 bases from V and 0 from J; bases not matched to a gene: 6.

This TCR was sampled from a female donor with papillary thyroid cancer or a benign thyroid nodule (not recorded which). Some clones in this sample may be carry-over from other donors' samples. V and J are TRBV7-9 and TRBJ2-2; 12 bases agree with TRBD2. Source material: blood. CDR3 protein: CASSWRTSGITNTGELFF. As DNA, the CDR3 is TGTGCCAGCAGCTGGAGGACTAGCGGGATCACGAACACCGGGGAGCTGTTTTTT.